Listed here are 3 T cell receptor beta chains from one sample, sequenced in a study of identical twins' blood T cells. TCRdb passed the 5' RACE reads through MiXCR, listing each CDR3 protein once. Of 350,000 to 400,000 distinct CDR3 sequences listed, over 25% are singletons. Sequencing used PBMCs. The receptors originated from a woman aged 18-55 years in good health.

In this sample, this clonotype turned up many times. The rearrangement uses TRBV20-1 and TRBJ2-7; perhaps TRBD2 as D (6 bases). The CDR3 has 11 amino acids. Trimming left V 7 bases short and J 5 bases short, with 12 bases between. CDR1 is DFQATT and CDR2 is SNEGSKA in the germline V gene (reference sequence). CDR3 sequence reads: CSVLAPNEQYF. In DNA form, the CDR3 reads TGCAGTGTCCTAGCGCCGAACGAGCAGTACTTC.

This clonotype was detected only a few times. The chain carries TRBV2 and TRBJ2-4, with 7 bases aligning to TRBD2. Germline V gene lookup returns CDR1 SNHLY and CDR2 FYNNEI. The V segment lost 7 bases and the J segment 4 bases; nucleotides outside the gene matches: 7. The CDR3 has 14 residues. CDR3 nucleotide sequence: TGTGCCAGCAACCTCGGGGGGTCGAAAAACATTCAGTACTTC. The encoded protein is CASNLGGSKNIQYF.

In DNA form, the CDR3 reads TGTGCCACCAGCAGAGAGAAGGGGGAAAAACTGTTTTTT. Translating gives CATSREKGEKLFF. The chain uses TRBV15 and TRBJ1-4; D is perhaps TRBD1 (5 bases). The CDR3 is made up of 13 amino acids. The germline V and J ends were trimmed by 0 bases and 8 bases, with 7 bases remaining between them. CDR1 is LNHNV, CDR2 YYDKDF, per germline (reference sequence).